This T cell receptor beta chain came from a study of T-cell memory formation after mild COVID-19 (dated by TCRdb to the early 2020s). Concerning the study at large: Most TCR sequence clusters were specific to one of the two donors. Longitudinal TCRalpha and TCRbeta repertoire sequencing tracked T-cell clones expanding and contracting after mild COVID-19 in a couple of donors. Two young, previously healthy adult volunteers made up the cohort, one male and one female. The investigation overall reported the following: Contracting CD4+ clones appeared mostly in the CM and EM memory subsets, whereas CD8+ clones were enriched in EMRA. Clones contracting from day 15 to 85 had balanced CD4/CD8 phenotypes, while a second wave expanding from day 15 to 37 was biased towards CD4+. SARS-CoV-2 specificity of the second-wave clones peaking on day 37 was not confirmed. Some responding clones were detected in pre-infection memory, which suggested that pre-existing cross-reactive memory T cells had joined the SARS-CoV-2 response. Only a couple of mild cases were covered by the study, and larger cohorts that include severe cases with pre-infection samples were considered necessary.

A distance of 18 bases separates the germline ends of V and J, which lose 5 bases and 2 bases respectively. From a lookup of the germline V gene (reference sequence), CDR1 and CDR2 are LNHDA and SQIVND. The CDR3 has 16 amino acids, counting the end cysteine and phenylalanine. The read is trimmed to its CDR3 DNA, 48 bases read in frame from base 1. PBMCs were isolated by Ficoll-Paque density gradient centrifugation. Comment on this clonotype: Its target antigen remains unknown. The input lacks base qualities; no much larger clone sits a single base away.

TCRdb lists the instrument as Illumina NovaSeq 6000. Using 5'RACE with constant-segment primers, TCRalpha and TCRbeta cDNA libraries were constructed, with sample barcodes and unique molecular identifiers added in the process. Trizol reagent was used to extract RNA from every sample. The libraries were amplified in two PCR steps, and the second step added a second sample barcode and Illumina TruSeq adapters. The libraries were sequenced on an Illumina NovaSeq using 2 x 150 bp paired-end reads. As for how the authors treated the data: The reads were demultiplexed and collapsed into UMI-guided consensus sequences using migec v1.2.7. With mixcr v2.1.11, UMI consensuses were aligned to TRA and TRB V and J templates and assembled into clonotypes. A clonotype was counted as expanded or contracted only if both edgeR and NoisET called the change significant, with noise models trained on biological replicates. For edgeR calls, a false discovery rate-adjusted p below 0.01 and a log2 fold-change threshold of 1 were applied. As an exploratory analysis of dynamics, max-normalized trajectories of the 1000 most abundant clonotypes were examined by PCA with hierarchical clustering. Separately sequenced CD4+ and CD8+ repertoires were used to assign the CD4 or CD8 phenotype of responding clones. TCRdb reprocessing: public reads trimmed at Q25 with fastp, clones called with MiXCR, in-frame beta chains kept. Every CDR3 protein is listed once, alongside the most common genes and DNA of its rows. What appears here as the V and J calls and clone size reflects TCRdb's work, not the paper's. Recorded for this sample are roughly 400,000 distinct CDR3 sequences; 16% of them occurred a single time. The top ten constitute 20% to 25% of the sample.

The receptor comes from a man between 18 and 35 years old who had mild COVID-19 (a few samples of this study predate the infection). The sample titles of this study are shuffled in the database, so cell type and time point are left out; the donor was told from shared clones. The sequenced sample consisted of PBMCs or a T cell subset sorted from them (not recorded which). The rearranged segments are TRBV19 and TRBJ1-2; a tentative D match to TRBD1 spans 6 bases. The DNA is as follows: TGTGCCAGTAGTTATGAGGGGCATACAGGGAACTATGGCTACACCTTC. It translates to CASSYEGHTGNYGYTF.